What follows describes a single T cell receptor beta chain. Its antigen remains unknown. These data come from a study of T cells in tuberculosis. At the level of the study: PBMC were archived before or within 7 days of starting treatment.

The J segment lost 0 bases and the V segment lost 9 bases, leaving 10 bases of the junction unmatched. Germline values: CDR1 SNHLY, CDR2 FYNNEI. The CDR3 length is 16 residues. Time point of the sample: new active TB diagnosis, blood taken before or within 7 days of starting treatment. Profiled with immunoSEQ multiplex PCR; TCRdb holds only in-frame clones, not every one. The data hold some 49,000 clones, with 90% to 95% observed a single time. Study results and caveats: Samples were chosen by availability of cryopreserved specimens.

This sequence joins TRBV2 and TRBJ2-4, with 8 positions matching TRBD2. Sequencing used PBMCs, obtained at tuberculosis diagnosis. This receptor was identified in an adult with tuberculosis. The CDR3 bases are TGTGCCAGTAGCGGGGAGGGAACGCTAGCCAAAAACATTCAGTACTTC. Amino acids: CASSGEGTLAKNIQYF.